This T cell receptor (beta chain) is drawn from a study of blood T cells in healthy people across ages. This clonotype showed up just a few times. The antigen remains unidentified. Overall study findings and caveats: As age increased, TCR beta diversity per million T cells fell in a roughly linear fashion.

The CDR3 covers 13 residues. V lost 4 bases and J 4 bases, leaving 9 bases between the germline ends. Individuals who donated were healthy Caucasians from Russia aged about 6 to 90. The second PCR ran roughly 7 to 12 cycles with a sample-barcoded 5' primer and J-beta primers. Via MiXCR, TCRdb re-called the 5' RACE reads, giving one row per CDR3 protein. The data contain 600,000 to 800,000 distinct CDR3 sequences, approximately 21% of them singletons. The origin of this receptor is a man in his 70s in good health. This rearrangement joins TRBV12-3 or TRBV12-4 to TRBJ2-3; TRBD1 or TRBD2 may be the D gene (5 bases each). Sequences were obtained from blood. The CDR3: CASSSGAPDTQYF. DNA of the CDR3: TGTGCCAGCAGTTCCGGGGCACCAGATACGCAGTATTTT.